This TCR beta chain was sequenced for a study of cytomegalovirus exposure and HLA in healthy donors (TCRdb year 2017). Regarding the complete study: According to an earlier analysis of several hundred of the donors, roughly 180 million T cells yielded roughly 110 million unique TCR beta sequences and around 300 Gb of sequence data. About 280 gigabases of sequencing data and about 92 million unique TCR sequences made up an early release that covered several hundred HLA-typed donors. Of the approximately 400 genotyped donors, about 80% fell in the genetic ancestry cluster associated with self-reported Caucasian donors. The study was designed to test whether signatures of past pathogen exposure could be identified by cataloging public T cell receptors. Using immunosequencing, the study profiled T cell repertoires from around 670 subjects and related those repertoires to cytomegalovirus serostatus. Besides the first cohort of 666 subjects, a separate validation cohort made up of over 95 different subjects was used. The study combined high-throughput TCR immunosequencing, statistical association of individual TCRs with disease status, and machine learning to predict cytomegalovirus infection status. A later analysis re-examined previously published TCR beta repertoires from more than 550 donors and added high-resolution HLA genotyping to investigate patterns of TCR occurrence. Rather than using new phenotypic data, the later analysis identified candidate immune exposures from TCR beta sequences and from how often those sequences occurred across donors. An earlier analysis of approximately 640 of the donors applied high-throughput TCR beta sequencing to assess whether each TCR beta V gene segment acted as functional or pseudogenic. Donor age, sex, ethnicity and CMV serostatus were compiled alongside the repertoire data. A later genetic analysis took genome-wide SNP genotypes for about three fifths of the 666 donors and used that subset as a discovery cohort. Every discovery cohort repertoire had been produced on one sequencing platform. HLA typing included class I and class II loci at four-digit resolution. The number of donors typed differed by locus, with about 629-630 for A, B, C, DRB1 and DQB1, roughly 550 for DQA1, about 610 for DPA1, and 400 to 490 for DPB1. Roughly five DR-DQ haplotypes were handled as single units for association and clustering, since linkage in the cohort was strong. Across some 400 genotyped donors of the cohort, an average of about 240,000 unique TCR beta nucleotide sequences per donor were sequenced, and approximately 19% of those sequences were non-productive.

V ends up 2 bases short and J 8 bases short, with an unmatched junction base count of 7. The CDR3 goes from the cysteine to the phenylalanine over 15 residues. The DNA shown is the 45-base CDR3, in frame from base 1. For CDR1 and CDR2, the germline V gene lists MNHEY and SVGAGI. Study-wide findings and limitations: According to a later analysis, parvovirus B19, influenza, CMV and Epstein-Barr virus appeared linked to several top co-occurrence clusters. Assigning TCR associations to individual alleles was difficult when HLA alleles, especially DR and DQ, strongly co-occurred. Only TCR beta chains were sequenced in this cohort, and the absence of alpha or paired-chain data limited detectable features. In a later genetic analysis, fewer N-insertions in productive TCRs were reported among donors in an Asian-associated ancestry cluster than the approximately 670-donor mean. A later genetic analysis associated a missense DCLRE1C variant with V-gene and J-gene trimming of TCR beta chains, and an independent cohort replicated the association. Seventeen rarely observed V segments, including chromosome 9 orphons, were excluded from the earlier analysis of about 500 of the donors because counts were too low. Because HLA typing was unavailable for some donors at each locus, only the typed subset was used in association tests. According to the authors, the approach could potentially be generalized to other disease states and immunological phenotypes. In the study, 164 TCR beta chains were listed as associated with cytomegalovirus. CMV serostatus was the only immune exposure information available for the cohort. Specific HLA alleles were associated with roughly 17,000 TCR beta sequences at a false discovery rate of 0.05 in a later analysis. Presence/absence analyses assumed roughly uniform sequencing depth across donors, an assumption that may not hold. Some IMGT-functional V segments, including TRBV6-2 and TRBV6-3, could not be told apart with the 87-base-pair reads, so those segments were excluded. Correlated functional status among segregating V segments might be attributable to linkage disequilibrium, but an unknown experimental factor could not be ruled out. In a later analysis, the rate of TCR association differed among HLA loci, with DRB1 alleles having the most associated TCRs and HLA-C alleles having the fewest. A further reported finding was that TCR beta sequences accurately predicted the HLA-A and HLA-B alleles for most subjects in the first cohort. The classifier was reported to diagnose cytomegalovirus status with high specificity and sensitivity in both the original and validation cohorts. A cluster of highly shared sequence variants was judged likely to represent a technical artifact of the sequencing pipeline. Three of the identified cytomegalovirus-associated TCR beta chains were confirmed in vitro to be specific for cytomegalovirus antigens. In an earlier analysis of approximately 590 of the donors, most TCR beta V segments appeared in productive rearrangements about 87% or about 30% of the time, broadly matching IMGT annotations. According to a later analysis, most CMV-associated TCR beta chains appeared to be HLA-restricted, and the HLA associations seemed to be driven largely by CMV exposure. Most TCR sequences were seen in very few donors, while some public TCRs were found in many individuals. A later analysis found that HLA-associated TCR beta chains were more clonally expanded and had lower generation probabilities than equally common non-associated chains.

Library creation used the immunoSEQ multiplex PCR assay. For the multiplex PCR, a mixture combining 60 forward primers for TCR Vbeta segments and 13 reverse primers for TCR Jbeta segments was used. The CDR3 region of rearranged TCR beta genes was amplified from genomic DNA by a multiplex PCR assay. The Illumina HiSeq System was used to sequence the amplified TCR beta libraries as 87-base-pair reads. Processing in the source paper ran as follows. A later analysis counted 75 million to 100 million unique TCR beta chains across the 650 to 800 repertoires, and roughly 10 million of these chains were shared by at least two donors. A nearest-neighbor algorithm error-corrected the raw reads and collapsed the reads into unique sequences, merging closely related sequences to remove PCR and sequencing errors. To assign V, D and J gene segments, CDR3 sequences were aligned to IMGT reference sequences. For a sequence to be retained, at least a six-nucleotide match to both a V gene segment and a J gene segment was required. Rearrangements were classified as productive when the CDR3 lacked stop codons and remained in frame with V and J, and all other rearrangements were classified as non-productive. Following IMGT convention, CDR3 was defined as the stretch from the second conserved V-encoded cysteine up to the conserved J-encoded phenylalanine. Sequences without an unambiguous match to a single V gene segment were excluded from the earlier analysis of approximately 560 of the donors. In an earlier analysis of approximately 500 of the donors, a V segment was called functional when productive rearrangements were above 56.7%, and segregating when the standard deviation between donors exceeded 5%. To diagnose cytomegalovirus status from the catalog of TCR beta chain sequences, a statistical classification framework was built. V and J gene assignment, in a later analysis, came from comparing TCR nucleotide sequences with IMGT/GENE-DB human TR gene sequences. A later analysis assigned CDR3 sequences and most-parsimonious VDJ recombination scenarios with the TCRdist pipeline. In a later analysis, each TCR beta chain was defined by its CDR3 amino acid sequence together with its V-gene family, and reads without a unique V-gene family were excluded. As a way to deal with suspected cross-contamination and a sequencing artifact, a later analysis dropped nearly 600 nucleotide sequences that were highly shared and had low generation probability. In a later analysis, a clonal expansion index was calculated for each public chain from normalized within-repertoire ranks of inferred template counts. A later analysis computed generation probabilities with a VDJ recombination model fitted to out-of-frame rearrangements, and checked the results against IGoR. Hypergeometric tests were used in a later analysis to score TCR-TCR, TCR-HLA and TCR-CMV co-occurrence, with a repertoire-size bias correction applied to the TCR pairs. To estimate false discovery rates, a later analysis permuted the HLA or CMV assignments 20 times. In a later analysis, co-occurring TCRs were grouped using DBSCAN, with TCRdist sequence similarity added in when clustering inside HLA-allele-positive subsets. Repertoires with fewer than 30,000 or more than 120,000 public chains, plus five repertoires with anomalous nucleotide sharing, were excluded from co-occurrence clustering. TCRdb mirrors the immuneACCESS table, restricted to in-frame sequences. Some clones are absent from its copies; in checked studies, under half trace to an unresolved V gene, and the reason for the others is unknown. The DNA gave D and trimming, while V, J and clone size come from that table. The sample table holds around 100,000 clones, of which about 60% were seen once. Of the sample, 2.2% falls within the top ten clones.

The cohort comprised more than 550 healthy bone marrow donors. Cohort members were all nominally healthy when sampled, although unrecorded immune exposures were likely present. The donor tested CMV seronegative and was one of the 352 seronegative cohort members. Each donor provided a peripheral blood sample, and peripheral blood mononuclear cells were used for TCR beta sequencing. The Qiagen DNeasy Blood Extraction Kit was used to extract genomic DNA from the blood cell samples. This clone was seen a handful of times. Which antigen it targets is not known. No much larger clone is present one base from it, and per-base qualities are unavailable.

Recombination joined TRBV6-5 with TRBJ1-4; 8 central nucleotides agree with TRBD1. Sequenced material: PBMCs. This TCR came from a woman aged 25 to 39 in good health and CMV-seronegative. The CDR3 sequence is CASSYGGQGGEKLFF. The DNA sequence is given as TGTGCCAGCAGTTACGGAGGACAGGGAGGGGAAAAACTGTTTTTT.